Below, 7 T cell receptor beta chains from the same sample are listed, as sequenced in a study of cytomegalovirus exposure and HLA in healthy donors. PCR involved 60 Vbeta and 13 Jbeta primers. Clones were sequenced by immunoSEQ multiplex PCR, and TCRdb holds only the in-frame ones, with some missing. The profile shows fewer than 110,000 clones, around 85% of them singletons. Sequencing was done on a sample of PBMCs. Source of these receptors: a man aged 30 to 39 in good health and CMV-seronegative.

V gene TRBV4-2 combines with J gene TRBJ1-6; D is ambiguous. With 2 bases removed from V and 7 bases from J, the gap between germline ends came to 15 bases. Germline loops: CDR1 LGHNA, CDR2 YNFKEQ. The CDR3 totals 16 residues. In DNA form, the CDR3 reads TGTGCCAGCAGCCAACCCCTACGGGGTAGGAATTCACCCCTCCACTTT. It is translated as CASSQPLRGRNSPLHF.

This clone appeared a few times. The V gene is TRBV2, the J gene TRBJ2-3, with 9 positions matching TRBD2. CDR1 is SNHLY and CDR2 is FYNNEI in the germline V gene. V lost 5 bases and J lost 13; bases outside the gene matches: 10. CDR3 length equals 13 residues. DNA for the CDR3: TGTGCCAGCAGTCAACTACCCCGGACTAGCGAGTATTTT. This codes for CASSQLPRTSEYF.

The J gene is TRBJ2-1, the V gene TRBV19, with TRBD2 matching 8 bases. The CDR3 spans 17 residues. Trimming cost V 4 bases and J 5 bases; bases outside gene matches: 13. Per germline, CDR1 LNHDA and CDR2 SQIVND (reference sequence). The CDR3 is CASSTGGEGTRNNEQFF. CDR3 nucleotide sequence: TGTGCCAGTAGTACTGGAGGGGAAGGGACTAGAAACAATGAGCAGTTCTTC.

The chain has TRBV6-5 and TRBJ1-3, with D tentatively TRBD1 (5 bases). CDR1 and CDR2 (germline): MNHEY, SVGAGI. The CDR3 is made up of 15 amino acids. Trimming cost V 2 bases and J 0 bases, with 8 bases left between them. The CDR3 spells CASSYRTTSGNTIYF. CDR3 DNA sequence: TGTGCCAGCAGTTACAGGACAACCTCTGGAAACACCATATATTTT.

This rearrangement joins TRBV5-6 to TRBJ2-7; 8 nucleotides match TRBD2. CDR1 and CDR2 from the germline V gene are SGHDT and YYEEEE. This CDR3 region has 15 residues. The V and J ends lost 4 bases and 4 bases, in that order; junction bases with no gene match: 10. This CDR3 is CASSQDSGSRYEQYF. DNA of the CDR3: TGTGCCAGCAGCCAAGACAGCGGGAGCCGATACGAGCAGTACTTC.

This clone was found a few times. The rearrangement links TRBV30 to TRBJ2-1; possibly TRBD1 for D (5 bases). Germline CDR1 is GTSNPN and CDR2 is SVGIG (reference sequence). The germline V and J ends were trimmed by 5 bases and 9 bases, with 20 bases remaining between them. The CDR3 length is 14 residues. In nucleotides, the CDR3 is TGTGCCTGGGTAGAGTGGAGCCAGGGTGGTGAGCAGTTCTTC. Amino acids: CAWVEWSQGGEQFF.

The rearrangement uses TRBV30 and TRBJ2-1; TRBD2 agrees at 7 bases. V shed 5 bases and J 7 bases; nucleotides not matched to a gene: 5. The germline V gene encodes CDR1 GTSNPN and CDR2 SVGIG (reference sequence). CDR3 size: 12 residues. The DNA of the CDR3 is TGTGCCTGGGGGAGGGCCCGGAATGAGCAGTTCTTC. Its protein product is CAWGRARNEQFF. The full variable domain, with the rest looked up from reference TRBV30 and TRBJ2-1, is SQTIHQWPATLVQPVGSPLSLECTVEGTSNPNLYWYRQAAGRGLQLLFYSVGIGQISSEVPQNLSASRPQDRQFILSSKKLLLSDSGFYLCAWGRARNEQFFGPGTRLTVL.